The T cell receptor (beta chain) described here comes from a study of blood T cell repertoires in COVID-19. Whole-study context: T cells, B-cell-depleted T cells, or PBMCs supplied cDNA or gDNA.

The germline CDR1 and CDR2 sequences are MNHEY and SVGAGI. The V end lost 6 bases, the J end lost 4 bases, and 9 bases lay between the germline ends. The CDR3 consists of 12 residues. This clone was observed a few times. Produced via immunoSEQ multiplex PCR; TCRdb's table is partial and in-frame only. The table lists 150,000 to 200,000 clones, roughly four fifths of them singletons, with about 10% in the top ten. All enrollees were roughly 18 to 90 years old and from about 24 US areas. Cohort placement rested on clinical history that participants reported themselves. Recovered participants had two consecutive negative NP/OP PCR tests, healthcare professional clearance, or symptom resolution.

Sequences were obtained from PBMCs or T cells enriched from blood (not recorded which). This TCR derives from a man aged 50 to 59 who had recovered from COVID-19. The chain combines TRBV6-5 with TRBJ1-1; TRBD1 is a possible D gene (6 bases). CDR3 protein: CASRQGGTEAFF. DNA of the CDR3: TGTGCCAGCAGACAGGGTGGCACTGAAGCTTTCTTT.